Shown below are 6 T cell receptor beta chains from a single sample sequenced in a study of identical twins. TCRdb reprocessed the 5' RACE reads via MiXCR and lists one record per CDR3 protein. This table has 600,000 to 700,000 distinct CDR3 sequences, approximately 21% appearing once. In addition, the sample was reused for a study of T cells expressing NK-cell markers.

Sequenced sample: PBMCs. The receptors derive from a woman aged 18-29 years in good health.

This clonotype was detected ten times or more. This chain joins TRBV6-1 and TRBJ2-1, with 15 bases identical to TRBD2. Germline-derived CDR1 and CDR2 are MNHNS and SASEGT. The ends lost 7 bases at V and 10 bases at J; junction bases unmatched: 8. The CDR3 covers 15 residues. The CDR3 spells CASTAPGLAGGEQFF. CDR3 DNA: TGTGCCAGCACCGCGCCGGGACTAGCGGGAGGCGAGCAGTTCTTC.

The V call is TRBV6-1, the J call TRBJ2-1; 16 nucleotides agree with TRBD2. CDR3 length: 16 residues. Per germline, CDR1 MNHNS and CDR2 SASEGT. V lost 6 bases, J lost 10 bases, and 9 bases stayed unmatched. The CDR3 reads CASSRGTSGGAREQFF. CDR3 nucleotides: TGTGCCAGCAGCCGCGGGACTAGCGGGGGGGCGCGAGAGCAGTTCTTC.

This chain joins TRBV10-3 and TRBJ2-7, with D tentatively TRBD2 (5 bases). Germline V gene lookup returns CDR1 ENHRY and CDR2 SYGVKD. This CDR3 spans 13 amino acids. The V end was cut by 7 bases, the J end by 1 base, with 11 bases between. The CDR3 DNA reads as TGTGCCATCAAGGCGGGTAGGTCCTACGAGCAGTACTTC. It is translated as CAIKAGRSYEQYF.

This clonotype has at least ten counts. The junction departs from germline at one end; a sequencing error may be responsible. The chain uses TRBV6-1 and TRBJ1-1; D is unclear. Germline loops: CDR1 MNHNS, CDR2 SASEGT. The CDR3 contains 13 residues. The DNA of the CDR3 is TGCGCCAGCAGCCGGACCGTGAACACTGAAGCTTTCTTT. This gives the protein CASSRTVNTEAFF.

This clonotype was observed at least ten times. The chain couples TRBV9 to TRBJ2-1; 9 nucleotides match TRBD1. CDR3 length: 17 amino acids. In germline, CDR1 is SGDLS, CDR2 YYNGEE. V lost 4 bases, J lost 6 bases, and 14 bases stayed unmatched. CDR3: CASSPQGAVTVANEQFF. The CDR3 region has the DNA TGTGCCAGCAGCCCACAGGGGGCGGTGACTGTCGCCAATGAGCAGTTCTTC.

As DNA, the CDR3 is TGTGCCAGCAGCTTTTCAATAGACAGACCCTACGAGCAGTACTTC. Amino acids: CASSFSIDRPYEQYF. V usage is TRBV7-9 and J usage is TRBJ2-7; TRBD1 is a possible D gene (5 bases). Trimming removed 3 bases at V and 2 bases at J, with 14 bases between. The CDR3 is made up of 15 amino acids. CDR1 SEHNR and CDR2 FQNEAQ come from the germline V gene (reference sequence).